The TCR beta chain described here comes from a study of shared clonotypes between healthy human individuals. The table came from immunoSEQ multiplex PCR; TCRdb's copy has only in-frame clones and leaves some out. The sample consists of 850,000 to 1,200,000 clones, roughly 75% of them appearing once. This clone appeared once. V was cut by 0 bases and J by 1 base, with 12 bases left in between. Germline V gives CDR1 GTSNPN, CDR2 SVGIG (reference sequence). CDR3 size: 15 residues. The chain is built from TRBV30 and TRBJ1-1; D ambiguous. Material for sequencing was memory CD4+ T cells sorted from blood. Subset meaning: CD45RA-negative fraction. This receptor was identified in a man aged 18 to 35 in good health. This CDR3 is CAWSVRVRGNTEAFF. CDR3 sequence (DNA): TGTGCCTGGAGTGTAAGAGTTCGGGGGAACACTGAAGCTTTCTTT.